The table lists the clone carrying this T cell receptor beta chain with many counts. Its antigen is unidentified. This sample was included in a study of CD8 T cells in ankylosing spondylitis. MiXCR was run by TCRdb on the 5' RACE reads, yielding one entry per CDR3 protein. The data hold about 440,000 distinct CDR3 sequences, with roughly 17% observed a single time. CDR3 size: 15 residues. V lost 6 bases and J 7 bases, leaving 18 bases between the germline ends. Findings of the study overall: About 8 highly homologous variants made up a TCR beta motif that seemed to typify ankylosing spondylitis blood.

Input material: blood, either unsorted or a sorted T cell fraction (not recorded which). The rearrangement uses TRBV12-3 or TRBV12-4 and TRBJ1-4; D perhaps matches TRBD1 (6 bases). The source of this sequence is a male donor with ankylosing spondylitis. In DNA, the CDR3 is TGTGCCAGCAGCTCACAGGGAAGAGTGGGTGAAAAACTGTTTTTT. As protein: CASSSQGRVGEKLFF.